Listed here is a single TCR beta chain. Its antigen is unidentified. Germline V lookup: CDR1 MNHEY, CDR2 SVGAGI. Losses at the gene ends were 0 bases for V and 4 bases for J; bases not matched to a gene: 2. The CDR3 spans 14 residues. The data originate from a study of PD-1 blockade in classical Hodgkin lymphoma. Turning to the study itself: On a schedule of every 2 weeks, patients received nivolumab 3 mg/kg intravenously.

Study results and caveats: Undefined causes, possibly disease activity or prior therapy, underlie the repertoire differences. TCR diversity rose significantly by C4D1 in CD4+ but not CD8+ cells.

Assay used: immunoSEQ multiplex PCR; TCRdb lists only in-frame clones, some missing. The sample yields tens of thousands of clones, 90% seen once. This sample's time point: cycle 4 day 1 (C4D1), after less than 7 weeks of nivolumab. Each patient experienced a relapse that followed autologous stem cell transplantation, and brentuximab vedotin exposure varied. The sample consisted of peripheral blood mononuclear cells (PBMCs), taken before the fourth cycle of nivolumab. This sequence originates from a human donor with classical Hodgkin lymphoma. The chain carries TRBV6-5 and TRBJ2-7; 8 bases are shared with TRBD2. The chain's CDR3 is CASSYSPSGYEQYF. The CDR3 coding sequence is TGTGCCAGCAGTTACTCACCTAGCGGGTACGAGCAGTACTTC.